Below, 8 T cell receptor beta chains from the same sample are listed, as sequenced in a study of cytomegalovirus exposure and HLA in healthy donors. Here immunoSEQ multiplex PCR was the method, and the copy in TCRdb shows in-frame clones only, minus some. The sample consists of roughly 90,000 clones, 85% of them appearing once. The sequenced sample was PBMCs. The source of these receptors is a man aged 18 to 29 in good health and CMV-seropositive.

By frequency in the sample, this clone is medium-sized. This chain uses TRBV29-1 with TRBJ1-2; no clear D. V was trimmed by 4 bases and J by 3 bases, leaving 12 bases between them. CDR1 SQVTM and CDR2 ANQGSEA come from the germline V gene. This CDR3 region has 13 residues. The CDR3 DNA sequence: TGCAGCGTTGCGAGGAGTGCGGACTATGGCTACACCTTC. Its protein product is CSVARSADYGYTF.

The chain couples TRBV5-1 to TRBJ2-7; 8 nucleotides match TRBD2. Germline CDR1 is SGHRS and CDR2 is YFSETQ. This CDR3 spans 16 amino acids. After removal of 4 bases from V and 5 bases from J, the junction contained 14 bases not matched to a gene. The CDR3 sequence is CASSGSGGQLGDEQYF. DNA for the CDR3: TGCGCCAGCAGCGGGTCGGGAGGGCAGTTAGGGGACGAGCAGTACTTC. The complete variable domain, with remaining parts taken from reference TRBV5-1 and TRBJ2-7, reads KAGVTQTPRYLIKTRGQQVTLSCSPISGHRSVSWYQQTPGQGLQFLFEYFSETQRNKGNFPGRFSGRQFSNSRSEMNVSTLELGDSALYLCASSGSGGQLGDEQYFGPGTRLTVT.

V usage is TRBV5-1 and J usage is TRBJ2-7; D is possibly TRBD2 (5 bases). The CDR3 is 13 residues long. Germline V gene data show CDR1 as SGHRS and CDR2 as YFSETQ. V was shortened by 1 base and J by 2 bases, with 7 bases between the two germline ends. The CDR3 nucleotides are TGCGCCAGCAGCTTGCGGGGAACCTACGAGCAGTACTTC. As protein: CASSLRGTYEQYF. Full variable domain (remainder filled in from reference TRBV5-1 and TRBJ2-7): KAGVTQTPRYLIKTRGQQVTLSCSPISGHRSVSWYQQTPGQGLQFLFEYFSETQRNKGNFPGRFSGRQFSNSRSEMNVSTLELGDSALYLCASSLRGTYEQYFGPGTRLTVT.

This clone was seen only once. CDR3 coding DNA: TGCGCCAGCAGCATCGGGACTAGCGGCTCCTACGAGCAGTACTTC. Protein: CASSIGTSGSYEQYF. The chain joins TRBV4-1 to TRBJ2-7, with 11 bases aligning to TRBD2. The CDR3 spans 15 residues. Germline-derived CDR1 and CDR2 are MGHRA and YSYEKL. The V gene end was trimmed by 5 bases and the J gene end by 0 bases; junction bases not matched to a gene: 3.

V and J are TRBV10-3 and TRBJ2-7; tentatively, D is TRBD1 (6 bases). The ends were cut back, 3 bases at V and 2 bases at J, with 17 bases in the middle. Germline lookup yields CDR1 ENHRY and CDR2 SYGVKD. The CDR3 is made up of 16 amino acids. CDR3 sequence (DNA): TGTGCCATCAGTGATCCTAGGACAGCCGATCCCTACGAGCAGTACGTC. Amino acid sequence: CAISDPRTADPYEQYV.

The chain uses TRBV28 and TRBJ2-4; weak D call: TRBD2 (6 bases). V was shortened by 5 bases and J by 1 base, with 24 bases between the two germline ends. CDR3 length: 19 residues. Per germline, CDR1 MDHEN and CDR2 SYDVKM. The DNA of the CDR3 is TGTGCCAGCAGTGGCTTTATCGGGAGAGGTTGGAGGGCCAAAAACATTCAGTACTTC. Its protein is CASSGFIGRGWRAKNIQYF.

The chain combines TRBV11-2 with TRBJ2-2, with a tentative D call TRBD1 (5 bases). The CDR3 extends over 14 amino acids. The V end was cut by 2 bases, the J end by 6 bases, with 10 bases between. Looked up from germline, CDR1 is SGHAT and CDR2 is FQNNGV. CDR3 bases: TGTGCCAGCAGCTTATGGCAGGGATCCGGGGAGCTGTTTTTT. Protein: CASSLWQGSGELFF.

The V gene is TRBV6-5, the J gene TRBJ2-3, with D possibly being TRBD2 (5 bases). This CDR3 contains 13 residues. The V and J ends lost 5 bases and 7 bases respectively, with 13 bases between them. From germline, CDR1 is MNHEY and CDR2 SVGAGI. Written as DNA, the CDR3 is TGTGCCAGCAGTATTCGGACTCGGCATACGCAGTATTTT. Translated: CASSIRTRHTQYF.